These 21 T cell receptor beta chains were all obtained from the same sample, sequenced in a study of cytomegalovirus exposure and HLA in healthy donors. Use of 60 Vbeta and 13 Jbeta primers characterized the PCR. Data came from immunoSEQ multiplex PCR; TCRdb stores just in-frame clones and leaves some out. Among 150,000 to 200,000 clones listed, around 80% were seen once. The sequenced sample was PBMCs. These receptor sequences come from a woman aged 45-60 years in good health and CMV-seropositive.

The chain combines TRBV11-2 with TRBJ2-3, with 10 bases identical to TRBD2. The V and J ends lost 1 base and 11 bases, in that order; junction bases with no gene match: 12. This CDR3 is built from 16 residues. Germline V gene data show CDR1 as SGHAT and CDR2 as FQNNGV. This chain's CDR3 is CASSLAASGGSRLQYF. As DNA, the CDR3 is TGTGCCAGCAGCTTAGCTGCTAGCGGGGGTAGTAGGTTGCAGTATTTT.

There are a few counts of this clone. The rearrangement links TRBV20-1 to TRBJ2-7; possible D gene TRBD1, 5 bases. The CDR3 is made up of 11 amino acids. The V and J ends lost 6 bases and 3 bases respectively, with 9 bases between them. Per germline, CDR1 DFQATT and CDR2 SNEGSKA (reference sequence). CDR3 bases: TGCAGTGCCCAGGACATCTACGAGCAGTACTTC. This codes for CSAQDIYEQYF.

The chain recombines TRBV27 with TRBJ2-7; TRBD2 agrees at 7 bases. The germline CDR1 and CDR2 sequences are MNHEY and SMNVEV (reference sequence). The CDR3 sequence is 14 residues long. With V trimmed by 4 bases and J by 2 bases, 5 bases remained unmatched. CDR3 DNA: TGTGCCAGCAGTTCGGGACTAATCCCCTACGAGCAGTACTTC. Translated, it gives CASSSGLIPYEQYF.

J is TRBJ2-7 and V is TRBV28; TRBD1 aligns across 12 bases. Trimming took 5 bases from V and 4 from J; bases not matched to a gene: 6. The CDR3 has 15 amino acids. Germline V gene lookup returns CDR1 MDHEN and CDR2 SYDVKM. Here the CDR3 reads CASSRPGQGAYEQYF. The CDR3 DNA is TGTGCCAGCAGTCGCCCGGGACAGGGGGCATACGAGCAGTACTTC.

The V call is TRBV28, the J call TRBJ1-2; D might be TRBD1 (5 bases). The ends were cut back, 5 bases at V and 6 bases at J, with 10 bases in the middle. Germline V gene sequence: CDR1 MDHEN, CDR2 SYDVKM. There are 12 residues in the CDR3. CDR3 nucleotides: TGTGCCAGCAGTGCCGCGGGGGATGGCTACACCTTC. Translating it yields CASSAAGDGYTF.

The chain links TRBV7-6 to TRBJ1-1, with D perhaps TRBD1 (5 bases). Deletions cut 5 bases from V and 1 base from J, with 20 bases between. CDR3 size: 17 residues. Germline V gene data show CDR1 as SGHVS and CDR2 as FNYEAQ. Here the CDR3 reads CASSSKRLGTRNTEAFF. CDR3 coding DNA: TGTGCCAGCAGCAGTAAGCGACTAGGGACGAGGAACACTGAAGCTTTCTTT.

The chain couples TRBV18 to TRBJ1-2, with a weak D call TRBD1 (5 bases). Germline lookup yields CDR1 KGHSH and CDR2 LQKENI. The V end was cut by 5 bases, the J end by 7 bases, with 17 bases between. The CDR3 is 14 residues long. The chain's CDR3 is CASSKTEFSGGYTF. CDR3 DNA: TGTGCCAGCTCAAAGACAGAATTCTCCGGTGGCTACACCTTC.

This chain links TRBV11-3 with TRBJ2-1; 9 bases are shared with TRBD2. With V trimmed by 0 bases and J by 4 bases, 10 bases remained unmatched. The CDR3 length is 18 residues. Germline V gene sequence: CDR1 SGHNT, CDR2 YENEEA. CDR3 coding DNA: TGTGCCAGCAGCTTAGAAGGGGGTAGCGGGAGATTGTACAATGAGCAGTTCTTC. This encodes CASSLEGGSGRLYNEQFF.

The gene calls are TRBV18 and TRBJ2-6; maybe TRBD2 (5 bases). Deletions cut 2 bases from V and 1 base from J, with 12 bases between. The CDR3 is made up of 17 amino acids. Germline V CDR1 and CDR2: KGHSH, LQKENI. Here the CDR3 reads CASSPGGGISGANVLTF. CDR3 nucleotides: TGTGCCAGCTCACCAGGCGGAGGTATTTCTGGGGCCAACGTCCTGACTTTC.

The chain employs TRBV2 and TRBJ2-1; D is perhaps TRBD2 (5 bases). The CDR3 contains 14 residues. Deletions cut 5 bases from V and 7 bases from J, with 15 bases between. CDR1 and CDR2 (germline): SNHLY, FYNNEI. CDR3 nucleotide sequence: TGTGCCAGCAGTCCAGAGCAAGGACTGAATGAGCAGTTCTTC. Amino acid sequence: CASSPEQGLNEQFF.

The chain links TRBV27 to TRBJ2-5; 8 bases line up with TRBD2. The DNA end favors TRBJ2-7, so the J call may be wrong. Germline loops: CDR1 MNHEY, CDR2 SMNVEV (reference sequence). The CDR3 runs to 15 residues. This chain's CDR3 is CASSPTGLVIYEQYF. The DNA of the CDR3 is TGTGCCAGCAGTCCCACGGGACTAGTAATCTACGAGCAGTACTTC.

V gene TRBV5-1 combines with J gene TRBJ1-3, with TRBD1 as a possible D gene (5 bases). The V and J ends lost 1 base and 0 bases respectively, with 11 bases between them. Germline V gives CDR1 SGHRS, CDR2 YFSETQ. The CDR3 contains 16 residues. CDR3 DNA: TGCGCCAGCAGCTTGACCGCACAGGACTCTGGAAACACCATATATTTT. Protein product: CASSLTAQDSGNTIYF.

This clone came up once. The V gene is TRBV5-1, the J gene TRBJ2-7; 8 positions match TRBD2. The CDR3 consists of 15 residues. CDR1 is SGHRS, CDR2 YFSETQ, per germline. The ends lost 2 bases at V and 3 bases at J; junction bases unmatched: 7. This CDR3 is CASSFFGGGHYEQYF. The DNA for the CDR3 is TGCGCCAGCAGCTTTTTCGGCGGGGGGCACTACGAGCAGTACTTC.

This chain uses TRBV6-1 with TRBJ2-3; 7 bases fit TRBD2. The CDR3 extends over 14 amino acids. Germline V gives CDR1 MNHNS, CDR2 SASEGT. With V trimmed by 4 bases and J by 6 bases, 7 bases remained unmatched. CDR3 protein: CASSGGAGKDTQYF. The CDR3 nucleotides read TGTGCCAGCAGTGGGGGAGCGGGGAAGGATACGCAGTATTTT.

The count of this clone is one. For the CDR3, the DNA is TGTGCCAGCATTCCAGCCAGGGACAGAGGGCAAGAAAAACTGTTTTTT. Translation gives CASIPARDRGQEKLFF. The chain carries TRBV5-6 and TRBJ1-4, with TRBD1 identical over 7 bases. Germline values: CDR1 SGHDT, CDR2 YYEEEE. The length of the CDR3 is 16 residues. Trimming took 6 bases from V and 8 from J; bases not matched to a gene: 16.

The chain links TRBV27 to TRBJ1-1; weak D call: TRBD1 (6 bases). There are 15 residues in the CDR3. V was pared by 3 bases and J by 0 bases, with 11 bases between. Germline CDR1 and CDR2: MNHEY and SMNVEV (reference sequence). The chain's CDR3 is CASSFKGTMNTEAFF. The CDR3 coding sequence is TGTGCCAGCAGTTTTAAGGGGACAATGAACACTGAAGCTTTCTTT.

This clone was counted once. The gene calls are TRBV28 and TRBJ2-6, with TRBD1 matching over 8 bases. The CDR3 has 18 residues. Germline loops: CDR1 MDHEN, CDR2 SYDVKM. V gave up 6 bases and J gave up 0 bases; unmatched junction bases: 10. The CDR3: CASSASDREPSGANVLTF. CDR3 nucleotide sequence: TGTGCCAGCAGCGCGTCGGACAGGGAACCCTCTGGGGCCAACGTCCTGACTTTC.

This clone was seen a few times. The gene calls are TRBV15 and TRBJ1-5; possible D gene TRBD1, 6 bases. The germline V and J ends were trimmed by 1 base and 7 bases, with 17 bases remaining between them. Germline values: CDR1 LNHNV, CDR2 YYDKDF (reference sequence). The CDR3 is made up of 16 amino acids. The CDR3 reads CATSRVGRGGRQPQHF. CDR3 nucleotide sequence: TGTGCCACCAGCAGAGTTGGCAGGGGCGGTCGACAGCCCCAGCATTTT.

The chain recombines TRBV6-5 with TRBJ2-7, with 9 bases identical to TRBD1. This CDR3 region has 14 residues. Germline V gene data show CDR1 as MNHEY and CDR2 as SVGAGI. J gave up 2 bases and V 6 bases, and 5 bases lay outside the gene matches. CDR3 sequence reads: CASRPGQGAYEQYF. The CDR3 nucleotides are TGTGCCAGCAGACCGGGACAGGGCGCCTACGAGCAGTACTTC.

The rearrangement uses TRBV18 and TRBJ2-1, with TRBD2 identical over 9 bases. Germline V gives CDR1 KGHSH, CDR2 LQKENI. The CDR3 totals 16 residues. The V gene end was trimmed by 0 bases and the J gene end by 4 bases; junction bases not matched to a gene: 4. The CDR3 DNA follows: TGTGCCAGCTCACCACCTAGCGGGGGTGATTACAATGAGCAGTTCTTC. Encoded protein: CASSPPSGGDYNEQFF.

The chain is built from TRBV5-8 and TRBJ1-1; D is undetermined. The CDR3 is 13 residues long. Germline V gives CDR1 SGHTS, CDR2 YDEGEE. V dropped 0 bases and J dropped 1 base, with 4 bases sitting between them. CDR3 region: CASSLAQNTEAFF. CDR3 nucleotides: TGTGCCAGCAGCTTGGCACAGAACACTGAAGCTTTCTTT.